This T cell receptor beta chain was captured by sequencing in a study of blood T cell repertoires in COVID-19 (dated by TCRdb to about 2020). Study-level background: The collaborator samples originated in the United States, Italy and Spain and spanned the acute and convalescent phases of COVID-19. The repertoires were released in a freely available public database meant as a resource for research on the immune response to SARS-CoV-2. HLA class I and class II types, where available, came from metadata supplied by the sample provider rather than from assay-based typing. Deeply sampled blood TCRbeta repertoires from subjects exposed to, actively infected with, or recovered from COVID-19 were included in the dataset. The prospective study material was composed of cDNA or gDNA derived from T cells, B-cell-depleted T cells, or PBMCs. Samples came from the ongoing ImmuneRACE study (first 160 participants) plus 1,254 subjects from 6 global collaborators. Nearly every sample came with metadata listing a de-identified subject ID, COVID-19 status, age in years and sex. Points the paper makes about the study in general: Clinical and demographic metadata were provided uncurated, with the amount varying by source and participant.

Remarks on this clone: Its antigen is not yet known. No base quality values were provided; no much bigger clone lies one nucleotide off.

Participants in the prospective study were aged about 18 to 95 years, lived in about two dozen United States geographic areas, and enrolled through a virtual design. Cohort assignment in the prospective study relied on participant-reported clinical history from a screening survey and a study questionnaire. Recovered participants in ImmuneRACE Cohort 3 were defined as having two consecutive negative NP/OP PCR tests, clearance from a healthcare professional, or resolution of symptoms. Mobile phlebotomists in the prospective study collected whole blood, serum and a nasopharyngeal or oropharyngeal swab from every participant. Participants in the prospective study had the option to provide additional blood draws and questionnaires over a 2-month period. Before DNA extraction, prospective study blood samples were shipped either frozen or at room temperature. The cysteine opens and the phenylalanine closes a CDR3 of 13 amino acids. Just CDR3 DNA is preserved here, 39 bases in frame from base 1. Per the germline V gene, SGHTA is the CDR1 and FQGNSA is the CDR2. Deletion took 5 bases off V and 6 bases off J, with a span of 11 bases between the germline ends.

TCRbeta CDR3 regions were amplified from genomic DNA by means of the immunoSEQ Assay, a bias-controlled multiplex PCR. The authors' analysis ran thus. The number of nucleated cells in each sample was estimated by amplification of reference gene primers within the assay. To quantify the absolute abundance of each unique TCRbeta CDR3 rearrangement, sequence reads were collapsed and filtered. Productive Simpson clonality was computed per sample as the square root of Simpson's diversity index over productive rearrangements. Held by TCRdb, this immuneACCESS table contains in-frame sequences only and omits some clones. Under half of the omission traces to an unresolved V gene where checked; the cause of the rest is unknown. Clone size and V and J calls were adopted from that table, with D and trimming inferred from the DNA. In all, the sample holds around 300,000 clones, and approximately 89% of those were seen once. The top ten clonotypes cover approximately 5% of the sample.

The chain joins TRBV7-2 to TRBJ1-3, and TRBD1 may be the D gene, going by 6 matching bases. Specimen: PBMCs or T cells enriched from blood (not recorded which). The receptor was derived from a woman aged 25 to 39 who had recovered from COVID-19. At the DNA level, the sequence is TGTGCCAGCAGCAGGGACACCACAAACACCATATATTTT. This yields the protein CASSRDTTNTIYF.